This is a list of T cell receptor beta chains from one sample in a study of T cells in narcolepsy. Assay used: immunoSEQ multiplex PCR; TCRdb lists only in-frame clones, some missing. The sample shows about 35,000 clones, 80% of them seen only once. Sequenced sample: memory (CD45RA-) CD4+ T cells from blood. Receptor source: a human donor in good health. CDR3s include the opening cysteine and the closing phenylalanine or tryptophan. Fields, in order: V gene, D gene, J gene, clone size, CDR3 DNA, CDR3 protein. D genes are given only for firm matches. Clone sizes are given selectively: once, few, many, or a class where the clone is expanded.

TRBV6-6	NA	TRBJ1-3	few	TGTGCCAGCAGGGCGTGGGGGGCTGGCGGAAACACCATATATTTT	CASRAWGAGGNTIYF
TRBV7-9	TRBD2	TRBJ2-4	once	TGTGCCAGTAGCGGGGGTTGGAACATTCAGTACTTC	CASSGGWNIQYF
TRBV5-6	NA	TRBJ2-5	NA	TGTGCCAGCAGCTTGGTGGTGGGGGCCCAGTACTTC	CASSLVVGAQYF
TRBV5-1	TRBD1	TRBJ2-7	NA	TGCGCCAGCAGCTTGGATAGGACAGGGTACGAGCAGTACTTC	CASSLDRTGYEQYF
TRBV19	NA	TRBJ2-3	NA	TGTGCCAGTATGTCTGGGGGCGGCACAGATACGCAGTATTTT	CASMSGGGTDTQYF
TRBV7-9	TRBD2	TRBJ2-3	NA	TGTGCCAGCAGCTCGACTCTAGCGGGAGTCGCAGATACGCAGTATTTT	CASSSTLAGVADTQYF
TRBV5-4	NA	TRBJ1-2	NA	TGTGCCAGCAGCCTCGGGACAAACAACTATGGCTACACCTTC	CASSLGTNNYGYTF
TRBV5-4	TRBD2	TRBJ2-1	once	TGTGCCAGCAGCCCCCTCGGACTAGCCAATGAGCAGTTCTTC	CASSPLGLANEQFF
TRBV7-2	NA	TRBJ1-5	NA	TGTGCCAGCAGCTACCACGGGGAGCAGCCCCAGCATTTT	CASSYHGEQPQHF
TRBV5-5	NA	TRBJ2-1	NA	TGTGCCAGCAGCTTGGGAGGGAGCTCCTACAATGAGCAGTTCTTC	CASSLGGSSYNEQFF
TRBV5-4	TRBD1	TRBJ2-4	NA	TGTGCCAGCAGCTTGGCAGGGGGCGTCTCTCTGGCCAAAAACATTCAGTACTTC	CASSLAGGVSLAKNIQYF
TRBV7-9	NA	TRBJ1-1	NA	TGTGCCAGCAGCGGGCGGGCGGGGGCGAACACTGAAGCTTTCTTT	CASSGRAGANTEAFF
TRBV7-9	TRBD1	TRBJ1-1	NA	TGTGCCAGCAGCTCTTGGGACAGGGGGAACACTGAAGCTTTCTTT	CASSSWDRGNTEAFF
TRBV16	NA	TRBJ1-1	NA	TGTGCCAGCAGCCAATGGTCGGGCACTGAAGCTTTCTTT	CASSQWSGTEAFF
TRBV6-5	NA	TRBJ1-5	NA	TGTGCCAGCAGCCCTAGCAGTCAGCCCCAGCATTTT	CASSPSSQPQHF
TRBV5-4	NA	TRBJ1-2	NA	TGTGCCAGCAGCCTGGACAGATATGGCTACACCTTC	CASSLDRYGYTF
TRBV4-2	TRBD2	TRBJ2-5	NA	TGTGCCAGCAGCCAAGATCCCGGGGGGGCCCTCCAAGAGACCCAGTACTTC	CASSQDPGGALQETQYF
TRBV11-3	NA	TRBJ2-1	NA	TGTGCCAGCAGCACCCAAGAGAAGAGCTCCTACAATGAGCAGTTCTTC	CASSTQEKSSYNEQFF
TRBV4-3	TRBD2	TRBJ2-3	NA	TGCGCCAGCAGCCAATTCAGGGAGGGGCCTGGCACAGATACGCAGTATTTT	CASSQFREGPGTDTQYF
TRBV2	NA	TRBJ2-1	NA	TGTGCCAGCAGTTGGGTAGTCAATGAGCAGTTCTTC	CASSWVVNEQFF
TRBV28	NA	TRBJ2-7	NA	TGTGCCAGCAGCCCCCATGGGCGCGAGCAGTACTTC	CASSPHGREQYF
TRBV4-3	NA	TRBJ2-7	NA	TGCGCCAGCAGCCAAGATAGTGGGTTAGGCGAGCAGTACTTC	CASSQDSGLGEQYF
TRBV18	NA	TRBJ2-7	NA	TGTGCCAGCTCACCAAGCCCTACTCGCGAGCAGTACTTC	CASSPSPTREQYF
TRBV19	NA	TRBJ2-7	NA	TGTGCCAGTACAGTCAATCTCCGAACGGCCTACGAGCAGTACTTC	CASTVNLRTAYEQYF
TRBV6-1	TRBD1	TRBJ1-1	NA	TGTGCCAGCAGACCCGCACAGGGGGCGGGAACTGAAGCTTTCTTT	CASRPAQGAGTEAFF
TRBV6-1	NA	TRBJ2-7	NA	TGTGCCAGCAGTGGAGCTCAGCTTGGCTACGAGCAGTACTTC	CASSGAQLGYEQYF
TRBV2	TRBD1	TRBJ2-1	NA	TGTGCCAGCAGGAGGATCCCGGGACAGGTCTACAATGAGCAGTTCTTC	CASRRIPGQVYNEQFF
TRBV5-4	NA	TRBJ2-7	NA	TGTGCCAGCAGCCCGACAGGAGAGGACGAGCAGTACTTC	CASSPTGEDEQYF
TRBV7-2	NA	TRBJ1-1	NA	TGTGCCAGCAGCTTAGCGCTTCCTCACACTGAAGCTTTCTTT	CASSLALPHTEAFF
TRBV29-1	TRBD2	TRBJ2-1	NA	TGCAGCGTTGAGTTTTGGCTAGCGGCGAGCTCCTACAATGAGCAGTTCTTC	CSVEFWLAASSYNEQFF
TRBV30	NA	TRBJ1-1	once	TGTGCCGGAGACGGGAACACTGAAGCTTTCTTT	CAGDGNTEAFF
TRBV4-1	TRBD2	TRBJ2-5	NA	TGCGCCAGCAGCCAAGGCCTAGCGGGAGGGGAGACCCAGTACTTC	CASSQGLAGGETQYF
TRBV30	NA	TRBJ2-1	NA	TGTGCCTGCTCTACCCGGGCCAATGAGCAGTTCTTC	CACSTRANEQFF
TRBV19	TRBD1	TRBJ1-2	NA	TGTGCCAGTAGGGCTCGGGACAGGGGGCCGTATGGCTACACCTTC	CASRARDRGPYGYTF
TRBV9	NA	TRBJ2-1	NA	TGTGCCCCCACACAGCAGTTCTTC	CAPTQQFF
TRBV5-1	NA	TRBJ2-1	NA	TGCGCCAGCAGCTCCTCCGCGGGGACGAATGAGCAGTTCTTC	CASSSSAGTNEQFF
TRBV27	TRBD1	TRBJ1-2	NA	TGTGCCAGCAGTATAGAATCCGGGACAGGGGGCTGTGGCTACACCTTC	CASSIESGTGGCGYTF
TRBV5-4	NA	TRBJ2-5	NA	TGTGCCAGCAGCTCGGCCCTTTCCGGGACCCAGTACTTC	CASSSALSGTQYF
TRBV6-1	TRBD1	TRBJ2-7	NA	TGTGCCAGCAAGGGGGTAGGGGGCCCCTACGAGCAGTACTTC	CASKGVGGPYEQYF
TRBV25-1	NA	TRBJ1-5	NA	TGTGCCAGCAGTGAATATGGACAGAATCAGCCCCAGCATTTT	CASSEYGQNQPQHF
TRBV18	NA	TRBJ2-3	NA	TGTGCCAGCTCCCCAAAGGCGGATACGCAGTATTTT	CASSPKADTQYF
TRBV19	NA	TRBJ2-7	once	TGTGCCAGTAGCCCCCGGGACACCGGAACCTACGAGCAGTACTTC	CASSPRDTGTYEQYF
TRBV18	TRBD1	TRBJ2-1	NA	TGTGCCAGCTCACCATGGACAGGGATGGGCAATGAGCAGTTCTTC	CASSPWTGMGNEQFF
TRBV5-1	NA	TRBJ1-1	NA	TGCGCCAGCAGCCCCGGGCCAGGGAACACTGAAGCTTTCTTT	CASSPGPGNTEAFF
TRBV6-5	NA	TRBJ1-3	NA	TGTGCCAGCATTCCCGACAATGCTGGAAACACCATATATTTT	CASIPDNAGNTIYF
TRBV6-1	TRBD1	TRBJ2-5	NA	TGTGCCAGCAGTTCCACAGGGGCGGTGAACCAGTACTTC	CASSSTGAVNQYF
TRBV4-2	NA	TRBJ1-5	NA	TGTGCCAGCAGCCAAGTACCGGCCGATCGGCCCCAGCATTTT	CASSQVPADRPQHF
TRBV15	NA	TRBJ2-7	NA	TGTGCCACCAGCCTGACAGCCCTGCGGGACGAGCAGTACTTC	CATSLTALRDEQYF